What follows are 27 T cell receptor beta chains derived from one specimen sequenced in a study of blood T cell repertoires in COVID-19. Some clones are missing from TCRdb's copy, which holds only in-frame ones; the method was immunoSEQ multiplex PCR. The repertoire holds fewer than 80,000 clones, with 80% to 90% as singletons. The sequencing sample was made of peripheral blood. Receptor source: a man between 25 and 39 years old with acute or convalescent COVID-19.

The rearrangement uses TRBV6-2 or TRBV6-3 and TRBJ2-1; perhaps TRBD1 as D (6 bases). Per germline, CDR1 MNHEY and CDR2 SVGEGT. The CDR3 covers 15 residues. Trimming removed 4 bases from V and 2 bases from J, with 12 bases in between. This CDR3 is CASSSWGPPYNEQFF. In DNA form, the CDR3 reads TGTGCCAGCAGTTCTTGGGGGCCCCCCTACAATGAGCAGTTCTTC.

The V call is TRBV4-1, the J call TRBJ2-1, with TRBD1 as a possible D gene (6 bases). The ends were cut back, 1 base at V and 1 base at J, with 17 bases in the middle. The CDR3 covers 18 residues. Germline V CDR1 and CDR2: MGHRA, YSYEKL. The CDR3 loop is CASSQGRTGFRSYNEQFF. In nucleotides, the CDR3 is TGCGCCAGCAGCCAAGGGAGAACAGGGTTTAGATCCTACAATGAGCAGTTCTTC.

The CDR3 DNA follows: TGTGCCAGCTCCATCTCGACAGGTCCTTACGAGCAGTACGTC. It translates to CASSISTGPYEQYV. The J gene is TRBJ2-7, the V gene TRBV18; maybe TRBD1 (6 bases). V was clipped by 6 bases and J by 4 bases, with 16 bases between them. Germline V gene lookup returns CDR1 KGHSH and CDR2 LQKENI. The CDR3 spans 14 residues.

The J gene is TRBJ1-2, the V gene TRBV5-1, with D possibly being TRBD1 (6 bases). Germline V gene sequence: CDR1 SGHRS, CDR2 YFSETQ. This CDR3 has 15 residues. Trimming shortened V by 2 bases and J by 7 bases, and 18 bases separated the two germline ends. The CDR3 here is CASSFQGSFSGGYTF. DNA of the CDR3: TGCGCCAGCAGCTTTCAGGGGTCGTTTTCGGGTGGCTACACCTTC.

CDR3 DNA sequence: TGTGCCAGCAGCCCAAATCGAGTTCTATACGAGCAGTACTTC. This encodes CASSPNRVLYEQYF. The chain uses TRBV3-1 (or the pseudogene TRBV3-2) and TRBJ2-7; no clear D gene. The V and J ends lost 4 bases and 4 bases respectively, with 14 bases between them. The CDR3 length is 14 residues. Germline assignment: CDR1 LGHDT and CDR2 YNNKEL (reference sequence).

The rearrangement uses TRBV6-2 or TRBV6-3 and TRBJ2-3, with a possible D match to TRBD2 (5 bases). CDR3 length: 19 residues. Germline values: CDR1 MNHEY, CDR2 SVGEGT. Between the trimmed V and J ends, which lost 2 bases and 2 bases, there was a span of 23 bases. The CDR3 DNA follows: TGTGCCAGCAGTTACCCCCGGCGGGCTGGACCAAAAAACACAGATACGCAGTATTTT. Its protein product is CASSYPRRAGPKNTDTQYF.

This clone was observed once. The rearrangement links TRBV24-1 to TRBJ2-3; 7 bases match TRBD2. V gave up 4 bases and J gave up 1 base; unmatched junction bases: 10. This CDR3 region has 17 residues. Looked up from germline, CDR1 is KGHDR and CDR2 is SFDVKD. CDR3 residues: CATSDSATSLGTDTQYF. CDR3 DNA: TGTGCCACCAGTGACTCCGCGACTAGCTTGGGCACAGATACGCAGTATTTT.

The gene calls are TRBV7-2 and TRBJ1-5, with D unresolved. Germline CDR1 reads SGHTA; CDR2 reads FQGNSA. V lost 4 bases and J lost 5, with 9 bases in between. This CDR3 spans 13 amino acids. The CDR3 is CASSSAMDQPQHF. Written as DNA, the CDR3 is TGTGCCAGCAGCTCCGCTATGGATCAGCCCCAGCATTTT.

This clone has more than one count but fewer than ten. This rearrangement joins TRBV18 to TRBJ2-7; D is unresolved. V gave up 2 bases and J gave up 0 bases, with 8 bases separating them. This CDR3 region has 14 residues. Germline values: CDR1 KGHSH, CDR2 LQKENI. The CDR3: CASSPSRNSYEQYF. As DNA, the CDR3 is TGTGCCAGCTCACCATCCAGGAACTCCTACGAGCAGTACTTC.

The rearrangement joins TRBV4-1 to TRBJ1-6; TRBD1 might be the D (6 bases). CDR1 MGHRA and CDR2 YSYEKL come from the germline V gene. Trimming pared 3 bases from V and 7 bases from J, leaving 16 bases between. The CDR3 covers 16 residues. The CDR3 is CASSHPGGRGNSPLHF. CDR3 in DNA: TGCGCCAGCAGCCACCCCGGGGGGCGAGGAAATTCACCCCTCCACTTT.

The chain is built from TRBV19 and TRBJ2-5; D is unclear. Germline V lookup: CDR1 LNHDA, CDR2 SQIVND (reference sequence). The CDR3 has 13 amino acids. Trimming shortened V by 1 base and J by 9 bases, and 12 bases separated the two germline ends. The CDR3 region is CASSIVARSAQYF. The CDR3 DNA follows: TGTGCCAGTAGTATAGTTGCCCGATCGGCCCAGTACTTC. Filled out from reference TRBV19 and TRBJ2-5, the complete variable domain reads DGGITQSPKYLFRKEGQNVTLSCEQNLNHDAMYWYRQDPGQGLRLIYYSQIVNDFQKGDIAEGYSVSREKKESFPLTVTSAQKNPTAFYLCASSIVARSAQYFGPGTRLLVL.

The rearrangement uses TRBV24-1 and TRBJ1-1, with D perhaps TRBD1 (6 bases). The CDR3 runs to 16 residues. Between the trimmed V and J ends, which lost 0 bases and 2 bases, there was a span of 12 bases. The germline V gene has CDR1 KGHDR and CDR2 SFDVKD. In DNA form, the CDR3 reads TGTGCCACCAGTGATTTGCTCGGGACATATAACACTGAAGCTTTCTTT. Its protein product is CATSDLLGTYNTEAFF.

The CDR3 DNA is TGCGCCAGCAGCCAGCCAGGACAGGAAGAGACCCAGTACTTC. This codes for CASSQPGQEETQYF. The chain recombines TRBV4-1 with TRBJ2-5; TRBD1 matches 7 bases. Germline CDR1 is MGHRA and CDR2 is YSYEKL. Trimming at V came to 3 bases and at J to 3 bases, leaving 4 bases not matched to a gene. There are 14 residues in the CDR3.

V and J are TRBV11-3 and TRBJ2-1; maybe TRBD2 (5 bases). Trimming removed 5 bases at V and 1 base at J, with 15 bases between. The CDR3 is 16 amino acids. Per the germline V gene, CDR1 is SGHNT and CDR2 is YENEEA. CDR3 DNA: TGTGCCAGCAGCCCACTAGGGAGAGTATCCTACAATGAGCAGTTCTTC. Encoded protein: CASSPLGRVSYNEQFF.

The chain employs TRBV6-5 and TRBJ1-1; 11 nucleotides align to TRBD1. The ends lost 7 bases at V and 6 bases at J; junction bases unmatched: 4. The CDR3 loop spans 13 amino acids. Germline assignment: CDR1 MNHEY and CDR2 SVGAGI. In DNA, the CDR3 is TGTGCCAGCAAAGCGGGACAGGGGGCTGAAGCTTTCTTT. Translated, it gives CASKAGQGAEAFF.

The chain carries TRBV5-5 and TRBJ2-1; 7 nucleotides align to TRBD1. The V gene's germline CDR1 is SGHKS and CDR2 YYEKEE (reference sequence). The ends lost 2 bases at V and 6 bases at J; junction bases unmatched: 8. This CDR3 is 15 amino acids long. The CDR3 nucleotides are TGTGCCAGCAGCTTCCCACAGGGGCTATTCAATGAGCAGTTCTTC. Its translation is CASSFPQGLFNEQFF.

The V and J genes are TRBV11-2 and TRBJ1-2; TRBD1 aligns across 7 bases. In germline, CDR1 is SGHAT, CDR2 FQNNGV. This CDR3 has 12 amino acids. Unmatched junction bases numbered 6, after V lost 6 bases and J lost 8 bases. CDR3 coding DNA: TGTGCCAGCAGAGGTTCAGGGGGGGGCTACACCTTC. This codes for CASRGSGGGYTF.

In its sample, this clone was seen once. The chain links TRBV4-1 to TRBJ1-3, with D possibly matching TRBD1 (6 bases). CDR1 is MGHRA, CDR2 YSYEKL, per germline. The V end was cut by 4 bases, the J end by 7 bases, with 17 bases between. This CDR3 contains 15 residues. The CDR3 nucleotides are TGCGCCAGCAGCCTTCCCTCGGGGGGGCTCAACACCATATATTTT. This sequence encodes CASSLPSGGLNTIYF.

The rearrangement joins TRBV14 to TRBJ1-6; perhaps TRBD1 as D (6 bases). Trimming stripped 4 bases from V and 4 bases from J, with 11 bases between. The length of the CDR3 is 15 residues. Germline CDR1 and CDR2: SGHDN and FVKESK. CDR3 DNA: TGTGCCAGCAGCCTAGGACAGAATTATAATTCACCCCTCCACTTT. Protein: CASSLGQNYNSPLHF.

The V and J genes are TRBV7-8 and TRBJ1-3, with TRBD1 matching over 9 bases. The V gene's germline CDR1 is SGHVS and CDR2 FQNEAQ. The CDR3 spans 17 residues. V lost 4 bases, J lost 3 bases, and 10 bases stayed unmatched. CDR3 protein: CASSSRETGGSGNTIYF. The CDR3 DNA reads TGTGCCAGCAGCTCGAGAGAGACAGGGGGAAGTGGAAACACCATATATTTT.

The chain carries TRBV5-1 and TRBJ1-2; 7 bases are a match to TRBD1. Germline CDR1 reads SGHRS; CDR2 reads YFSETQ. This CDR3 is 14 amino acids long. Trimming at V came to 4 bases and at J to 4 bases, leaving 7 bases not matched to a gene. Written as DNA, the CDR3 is TGCGCCAGCAGCGCGGGGACAGAGCTCTATGGCTACACCTTC. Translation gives CASSAGTELYGYTF.

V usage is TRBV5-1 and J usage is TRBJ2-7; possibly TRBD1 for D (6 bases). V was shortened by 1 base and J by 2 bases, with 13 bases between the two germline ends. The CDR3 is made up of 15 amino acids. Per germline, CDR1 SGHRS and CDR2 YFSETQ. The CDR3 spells CASSLTTGNPYEQYF. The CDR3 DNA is TGCGCCAGCAGCTTGACGACAGGTAATCCCTACGAGCAGTACTTC.

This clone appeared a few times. The CDR3 DNA reads TGTGCCATCAGGGGACAGGGGACAAACACTGAAGCTTTCTTT. This codes for CAIRGQGTNTEAFF. The chain couples TRBV10-3 to TRBJ1-1; 10 positions match TRBD1. The J segment lost 2 bases and the V segment lost 6 bases, leaving 3 bases of the junction unmatched. The length of the CDR3 is 14 residues. The germline V gene has CDR1 ENHRY and CDR2 SYGVKD.

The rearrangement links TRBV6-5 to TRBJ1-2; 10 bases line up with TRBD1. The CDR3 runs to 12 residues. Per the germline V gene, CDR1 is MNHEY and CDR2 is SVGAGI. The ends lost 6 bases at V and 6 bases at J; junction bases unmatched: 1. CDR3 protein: CASRDRGDGYTF. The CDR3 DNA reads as TGTGCCAGCAGGGACAGGGGGGATGGCTACACCTTC.

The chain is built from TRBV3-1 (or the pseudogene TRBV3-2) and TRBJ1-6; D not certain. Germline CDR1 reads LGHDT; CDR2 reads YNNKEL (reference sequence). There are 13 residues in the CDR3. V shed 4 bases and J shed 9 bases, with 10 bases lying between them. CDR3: CASSLQESSPLHF. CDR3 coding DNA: TGTGCCAGCAGCCTCCAGGAAAGTTCACCCCTCCACTTT.

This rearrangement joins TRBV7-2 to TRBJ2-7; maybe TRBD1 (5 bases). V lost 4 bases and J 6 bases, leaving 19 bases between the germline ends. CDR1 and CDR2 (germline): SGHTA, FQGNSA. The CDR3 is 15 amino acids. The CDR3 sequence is CASSSGGAGIREQYF. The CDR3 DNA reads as TGTGCCAGCAGCTCCGGTGGGGCAGGTATACGCGAGCAGTACTTC.

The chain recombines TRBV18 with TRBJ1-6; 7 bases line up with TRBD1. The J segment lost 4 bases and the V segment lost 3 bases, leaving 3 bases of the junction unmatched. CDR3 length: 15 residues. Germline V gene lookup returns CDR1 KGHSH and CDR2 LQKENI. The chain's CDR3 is CASSPQGDYNSPLHF. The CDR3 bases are TGTGCCAGCTCACCCCAGGGGGATTATAATTCACCCCTCCACTTT.